Listed here is a single T cell receptor beta chain. This CDR3 has 19 residues. Unmatched junction bases numbered 16, after V lost 1 base and J lost 5 bases. Germline-derived CDR1 and CDR2 are SGHAT and FQNNGV. This sample was included in a study of shared clonotypes between healthy human individuals. Libraries were prepared by immunoSEQ multiplex PCR; TCRdb keeps only in-frame clonotypes and omits some of them. Here the sample spans around 690,000 clones, 90% being singletons. This chain uses TRBV11-2 with TRBJ2-5; 10 bases are shared with TRBD2. The sample consisted of memory CD8+ T cells from PBMCs. Documented subset: CD45RO+ cells pooled with CCR7-negative TemRA cells. This TCR was recovered from a man aged 18 to 29 in good health. Some clones in this sample may be carry-over from other donors' samples. CDR3 in DNA: TGTGCCAGCAGCTTAGCTTATATTAGAGCGGGAGGGCCCTTGGAGACCCAGTACTTC. Amino acids: CASSLAYIRAGGPLETQYF. Using reference TRBV11-2 and TRBJ2-5 for the parts outside the CDR3, the full variable domain is EAGVAQSPRYKIIEKRQSVAFWCNPISGHATLYWYQQILGQGPKLLIQFQNNGVVDDSQLPKDRFSAERLKGVDSTLKIQPAKLEDSAVYLCASSLAYIRAGGPLETQYFGPGTRLLVL.